This T cell receptor beta chain is from a study of patients and donors after allogeneic stem cell transplantation. In this sample, this clonotype turned up many times. One entry per CDR3 protein, called by TCRdb with MiXCR from the RT-PCR reads. The data show 200,000 to 250,000 distinct CDR3 sequences, roughly an eighth seen once. CDR3 length: 12 residues. Per the germline V gene, CDR1 is SGHNT and CDR2 is YENEEA. Trimming took 0 bases from V and 8 from J, leaving 5 bases between them. The rearrangement links TRBV11-3 to TRBJ2-1, with no clear D. The sample consisted of blood, either unsorted or a sorted T cell fraction (not recorded which). The source is a human donor who was either an allogeneic HSCT recipient or a stem cell or donor lymphocyte infusion donor (not recorded which). It is not recorded whose cells these are; they may come from a transplant donor. CDR3 in amino acids: CASSLDVYEQFF. The CDR3 coding sequence is TGTGCCAGCAGCTTAGATGTCTATGAGCAGTTCTTC.